These 16 T cell receptor beta chains came from one sample sequenced in a study of T-cell memory formation after mild COVID-19. A single record per CDR3 protein comes from TCRdb applying MiXCR to the 5' RACE reads. The sample lists over 70,000 distinct CDR3 sequences; roughly an eighth were seen once. Specimen: PBMCs or a T cell subset sorted from them (not recorded which). These receptor sequences come from an adult woman who had mild COVID-19 (a few samples of this study predate the infection). Cell type and time point are not known.

At least ten counts were recorded for this clonotype. The chain is built from TRBV4-3 and TRBJ2-5; D not certain. The CDR3 length is 13 residues. CDR1 is LGHNA, CDR2 YSLEER, per germline. The V gene lost 4 bases and the J gene lost 2 bases, with 8 bases spanning the gap. CDR3 residues: CASSPGSQETQYF. The CDR3 coding sequence is TGCGCCAGCAGCCCAGGTTCGCAAGAGACCCAGTACTTC.

This clonotype was found a few times. V usage is TRBV4-3 and J usage is TRBJ2-1; 8 bases align to TRBD2. Trimming took 3 bases from V and 1 from J; bases not matched to a gene: 2. Germline V gene lookup returns CDR1 LGHNA and CDR2 YSLEER. The CDR3 runs to 15 residues. This CDR3 reads CASSQIAGSYNEQFF. The CDR3 DNA reads TGCGCCAGCAGCCAGATAGCGGGATCCTACAATGAGCAGTTCTTC.

The rearrangement links TRBV12-3 or TRBV12-4 to TRBJ2-1, with D perhaps TRBD1 (5 bases). This CDR3 has 13 amino acids. V was cut by 3 bases and J by 4 bases, with 7 bases left in between. The CDR3 spells CASSFDSYNEQFF. The CDR3 nucleotides read TGTGCCAGCAGTTTCGACAGTTACAATGAGCAGTTCTTC.

The chain uses TRBV12-3 or TRBV12-4 and TRBJ2-2; D not resolved. Trimming removed 3 bases from V and 4 bases from J, with 12 bases in between. The CDR3 loop spans 15 amino acids. CDR3 sequence: CASSFSRKFTGELFF. In nucleotides, the CDR3 is TGTGCCAGCAGTTTCTCGCGGAAATTCACCGGGGAGCTGTTTTTT.

V usage is TRBV5-1 and J usage is TRBJ2-7, with TRBD1 matching 7 bases. Trimming at V came to 3 bases and at J to 3 bases, leaving 6 bases not matched to a gene. This CDR3 is 14 amino acids long. Germline V gene data show CDR1 as SGHRS and CDR2 as YFSETQ. For the CDR3, the DNA is TGCGCCAGCAGCTCGAGTGGACAGGTCTACGAGCAGTACTTC. This gives the protein CASSSSGQVYEQYF.

This clonotype was detected a few times. The chain links TRBV12-3 or TRBV12-4 to TRBJ1-2; tentative D call: TRBD1 (5 bases). This CDR3 spans 12 amino acids. V was clipped by 6 bases and J by 2 bases, with 7 bases between them. The CDR3 DNA reads as TGTGCCAGCAGGGGGGACAACTATGGCTACACCTTC. The encoded protein is CASRGDNYGYTF.

This clonotype was detected many times. The chain recombines TRBV4-2 with TRBJ2-3, with D maybe TRBD2 (6 bases). Germline V gives CDR1 LGHNA, CDR2 YNFKEQ. Trimming shortened V by 5 bases and J by 4 bases, and 16 bases separated the two germline ends. This CDR3 spans 15 amino acids. CDR3 coding DNA: TGTGCCAGCAGCACGAAGACGGGGGAGGCAGATACGCAGTATTTT. Translation: CASSTKTGEADTQYF.

This clonotype was counted between two and nine times. The chain links TRBV7-9 to TRBJ1-2; 7 bases match TRBD1. The CDR3 loop spans 15 amino acids. Germline V gene sequence: CDR1 SEHNR, CDR2 FQNEAQ (reference sequence). Trimming took 1 base from V and 8 from J; bases not matched to a gene: 10. The DNA for the CDR3 is TGTGCCAGCAGCTTAGGAACAGGGGCTGTCAGCGGCTACACCTTC. Encoded protein: CASSLGTGAVSGYTF.

The J gene is TRBJ2-7, the V gene TRBV7-2, with unresolved D. The ends were cut back, 4 bases at V and 2 bases at J, with 12 bases in the middle. The V gene's germline CDR1 is SGHTA and CDR2 FQGNSA. CDR3 size: 14 residues. The CDR3 sequence is CASSSPGLTYEQYF. CDR3 DNA: TGTGCCAGCAGCTCCCCGGGCCTTACCTACGAGCAGTACTTC.

This rearrangement joins TRBV6-5 to TRBJ2-1; D gene unclear. This CDR3 has 15 amino acids. CDR1 and CDR2 (germline): MNHEY, SVGAGI. Trimming left V 0 bases short and J 3 bases short, with 9 bases between. CDR3 in DNA: TGTGCCAGCAGTTACTCGAAAGCAAACTACAATGAGCAGTTCTTC. This sequence encodes CASSYSKANYNEQFF.

The chain couples TRBV7-9 to TRBJ2-1; no firm D call. The CDR3 has 14 residues. Germline V gives CDR1 SEHNR, CDR2 FQNEAQ (reference sequence). The V gene lost 0 bases and the J gene lost 5 bases, with 8 bases spanning the gap. The CDR3 protein is CASSLASEDNEQFF. Written as DNA, the CDR3 is TGTGCCAGCAGCTTAGCGTCTGAAGACAATGAGCAGTTCTTC.

This clonotype has more than one count but fewer than ten. The chain recombines TRBV6-6 with TRBJ2-7; TRBD2 might be the D (6 bases). Germline assignment: CDR1 MNHNY and CDR2 SVGAGI (reference sequence). This CDR3 has 14 residues. V lost 6 bases and J lost 6, with 18 bases in between. The CDR3 spells CASRPGTGAPEQYF. The DNA for the CDR3 is TGTGCCAGCAGGCCCGGGACTGGGGCACCCGAGCAGTACTTC.

This clonotype was seen only a few times. In nucleotides, the CDR3 is TGTGCCAGCGCTCAGGGCGGCTTCGAAGCTTTCTTT. Residues: CASAQGGFEAFF. The rearrangement uses TRBV5-6 and TRBJ1-1; a possible D gene is TRBD1 (5 bases). Between the trimmed V and J ends, which lost 7 bases and 8 bases, there was a span of 15 bases. Looked up from germline, CDR1 is SGHDT and CDR2 is YYEEEE. The CDR3 is 12 amino acids.

The rearrangement links TRBV27 to TRBJ1-1; TRBD1 is a possible D gene (5 bases). CDR1 and CDR2 (germline): MNHEY, SMNVEV (reference sequence). CDR3 length: 15 amino acids. V lost 6 bases to trimming and J lost 6 bases, with 20 bases between them. The CDR3 region is CASRGIQGPFAEAFF. As DNA, the CDR3 is TGTGCCAGCAGGGGGATTCAGGGACCTTTCGCTGAAGCTTTCTTT.

This clonotype was seen a handful of times. The gene calls are TRBV6-2 or TRBV6-3 and TRBJ2-1; TRBD1 aligns across 10 bases. Germline CDR1 MNHEY, CDR2 SVGEGT. The CDR3 covers 15 residues. V was pared by 4 bases and J by 0 bases, with 0 bases of the junction left unmatched. Written as DNA, the CDR3 is TGTGCCAGCAGTTGGACAGGGGGCTCCTACAATGAGCAGTTCTTC. It yields the protein CASSWTGGSYNEQFF.

There are a few counts of this clonotype. The chain couples TRBV5-1 to TRBJ2-7, with 8 bases fitting TRBD1. Per germline, CDR1 SGHRS and CDR2 YFSETQ. This CDR3 contains 15 residues. Trimming cost V 4 bases and J 6 bases; bases outside gene matches: 12. The CDR3 region has the DNA TGCGCCAGCAGCCTCGGACAGGGAACGACCCTCGAGCAGTACTTC. Protein: CASSLGQGTTLEQYF.